The entry below describes one TCR beta chain. This table comes from immunoSEQ multiplex PCR, and its TCRdb copy is limited to in-frame clones, with some not included. The table lists more than 20,000 clones, about 84% of them singletons. This record comes from a study of blood T cell repertoires in COVID-19. Turning to the study itself: Nucleic acid was either cDNA or gDNA, and it came from T cells, B-cell-depleted T cells, or PBMCs.

The specimen was peripheral blood. The clonotype was recovered from a human donor with active COVID-19. The donor label of this sample is uncertain.

The CDR3 protein is CASRLLGQQETQYF. The CDR3, as DNA: TGTGCCAGCAGGTTATTAGGACAGCAAGAGACCCAGTACTTC. The rearrangement links TRBV5-8 to TRBJ2-5; TRBD1 is a possible D gene (6 bases). Deletions cut 5 bases from V and 2 bases from J, with 13 bases between. CDR3 size: 14 residues. The germline V gene encodes CDR1 SGHTS and CDR2 YDEGEE.